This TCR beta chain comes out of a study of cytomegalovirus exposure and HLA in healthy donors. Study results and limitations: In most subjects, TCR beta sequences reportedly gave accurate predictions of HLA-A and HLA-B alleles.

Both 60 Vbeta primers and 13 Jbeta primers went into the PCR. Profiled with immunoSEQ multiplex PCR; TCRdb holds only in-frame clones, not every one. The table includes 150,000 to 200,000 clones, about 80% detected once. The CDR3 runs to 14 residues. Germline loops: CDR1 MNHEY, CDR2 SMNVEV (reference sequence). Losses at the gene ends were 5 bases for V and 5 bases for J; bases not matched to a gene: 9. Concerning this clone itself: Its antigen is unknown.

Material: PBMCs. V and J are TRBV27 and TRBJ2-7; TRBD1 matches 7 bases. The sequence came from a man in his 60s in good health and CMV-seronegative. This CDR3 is CASSLGTAFDEQYF. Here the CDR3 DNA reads TGTGCCAGCAGTCTGGGGACAGCCTTCGACGAGCAGTACTTC.